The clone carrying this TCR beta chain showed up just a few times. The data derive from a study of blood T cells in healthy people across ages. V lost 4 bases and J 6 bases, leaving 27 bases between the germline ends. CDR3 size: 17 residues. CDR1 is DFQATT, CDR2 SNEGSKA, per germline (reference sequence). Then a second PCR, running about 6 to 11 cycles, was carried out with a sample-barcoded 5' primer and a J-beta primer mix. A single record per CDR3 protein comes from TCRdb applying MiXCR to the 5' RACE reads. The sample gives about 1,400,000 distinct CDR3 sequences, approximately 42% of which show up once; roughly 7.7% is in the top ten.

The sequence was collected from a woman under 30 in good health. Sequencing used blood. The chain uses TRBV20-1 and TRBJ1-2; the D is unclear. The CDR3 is CSATLPGRAASGNGYTF. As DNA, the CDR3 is TGCAGTGCTACCCTACCCGGGCGCGCCGCTTCGGGAAATGGCTACACCTTC.